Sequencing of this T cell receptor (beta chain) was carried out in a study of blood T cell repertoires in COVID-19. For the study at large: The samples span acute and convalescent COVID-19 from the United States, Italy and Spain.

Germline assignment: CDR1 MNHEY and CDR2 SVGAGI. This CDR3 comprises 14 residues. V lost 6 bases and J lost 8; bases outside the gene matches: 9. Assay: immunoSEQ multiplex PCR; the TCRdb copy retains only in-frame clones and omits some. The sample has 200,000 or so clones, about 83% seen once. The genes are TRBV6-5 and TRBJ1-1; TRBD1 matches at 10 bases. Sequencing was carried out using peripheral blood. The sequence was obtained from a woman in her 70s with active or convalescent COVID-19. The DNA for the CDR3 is TGTGCCAGCAGGAGGGACAGGGGCGTGACGGAAGCTTTCTTT. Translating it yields CASRRDRGVTEAFF.